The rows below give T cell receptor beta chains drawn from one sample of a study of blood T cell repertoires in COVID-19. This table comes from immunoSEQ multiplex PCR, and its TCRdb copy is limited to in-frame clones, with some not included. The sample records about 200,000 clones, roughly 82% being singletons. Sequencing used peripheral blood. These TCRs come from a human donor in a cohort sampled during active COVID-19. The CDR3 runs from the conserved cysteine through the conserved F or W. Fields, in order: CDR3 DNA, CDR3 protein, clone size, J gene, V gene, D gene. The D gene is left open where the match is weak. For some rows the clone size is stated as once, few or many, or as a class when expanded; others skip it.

DNA: TGTGCCAGCAGCCCCGGGCCGGGAGGCAACAATGAGCAGTTCTTC
CDR3: CASSPGPGGNNEQFF
size: .
J: TRBJ2-1
V: TRBV3-1/TRBV3-2
D: TRBD2

DNA: TGCAGCGTTGAGGTACAGTCCAACTACGAGCAGTACTTC
CDR3: CSVEVQSNYEQYF
size: .
J: TRBJ2-7
V: TRBV29-1
D: .

DNA: TGTGCCAGCAGACGGAGGACAGGGGTAGCCAAAAACATTCAGTACTTC
CDR3: CASRRRTGVAKNIQYF
size: .
J: TRBJ2-4
V: TRBV2
D: TRBD1

DNA: TGTGCCAGCAGTGAAGCTGCGGCCCGAGGATCTCAGCCCCAGCATTTT
CDR3: CASSEAAARGSQPQHF
size: once
J: TRBJ1-5
V: TRBV2
D: .

DNA: TGTGCCAGTAGCCCGATGCTAATTGGGACTAGCCGAGGAAGCTCCTACAATGAGCAGTTCTTC
CDR3: CASSPMLIGTSRGSSYNEQFF
size: .
J: TRBJ2-1
V: TRBV19
D: TRBD2

DNA: TGTGCCAGCAGCCAGGGACTAGCGGGAGGAGGGGAGCAGTTCTTC
CDR3: CASSQGLAGGGEQFF
size: once
J: TRBJ2-1
V: TRBV14
D: TRBD2

DNA: TGCGCCAGCAGCTTGATAGGCGGGACTATGAACTACAATGAGCAGTTCTTC
CDR3: CASSLIGGTMNYNEQFF
size: .
J: TRBJ2-1
V: TRBV5-1
D: TRBD2

DNA: TGCGCCAGCAGTGAGTCAACGGGAAAATATAACTATGGCTACACCTTC
CDR3: CASSESTGKYNYGYTF
size: .
J: TRBJ1-2
V: TRBV10-1
D: .

DNA: TGTGCCAGTATGGGGACAGGGGGAAACACCATATATTTT
CDR3: CASMGTGGNTIYF
size: .
J: TRBJ1-3
V: TRBV19
D: TRBD1

DNA: TGTGCCAGCAGCAACAGTTTATCGAGCAATCAGCCCCAGCATTTT
CDR3: CASSNSLSSNQPQHF
size: .
J: TRBJ1-5
V: TRBV2
D: .

DNA: TGTGCCATCAGTGAGACGGTAGCGGGATACAATGAGCAGTTCTTC
CDR3: CAISETVAGYNEQFF
size: .
J: TRBJ2-1
V: TRBV10-3
D: TRBD2

DNA: TGTGCCACCAGTGACCCGGGACAGGAGGACTCTGGGGCCAACGTCCTGACTTTC
CDR3: CATSDPGQEDSGANVLTF
size: .
J: TRBJ2-6
V: TRBV24-1
D: TRBD1